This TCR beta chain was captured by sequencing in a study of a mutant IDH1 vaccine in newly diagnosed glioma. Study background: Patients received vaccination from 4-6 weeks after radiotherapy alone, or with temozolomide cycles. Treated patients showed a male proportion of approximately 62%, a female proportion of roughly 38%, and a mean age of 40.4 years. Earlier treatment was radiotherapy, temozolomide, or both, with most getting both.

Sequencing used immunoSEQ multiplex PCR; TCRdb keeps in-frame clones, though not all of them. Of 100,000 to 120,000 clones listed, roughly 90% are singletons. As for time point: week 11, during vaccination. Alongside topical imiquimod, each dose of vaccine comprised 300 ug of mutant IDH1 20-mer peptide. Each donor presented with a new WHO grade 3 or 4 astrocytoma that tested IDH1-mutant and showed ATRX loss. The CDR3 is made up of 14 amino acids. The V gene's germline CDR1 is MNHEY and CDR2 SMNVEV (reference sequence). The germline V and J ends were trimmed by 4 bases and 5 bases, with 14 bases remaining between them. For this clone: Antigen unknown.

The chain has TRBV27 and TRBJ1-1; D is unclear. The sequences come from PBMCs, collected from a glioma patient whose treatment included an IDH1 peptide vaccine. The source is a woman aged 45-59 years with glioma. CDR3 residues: CASSWTPSVTEAFF. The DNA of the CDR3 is TGTGCCAGCAGTTGGACCCCCTCTGTTACTGAAGCTTTCTTT.